The clone carrying this T cell receptor (beta chain) was seen at least ten times. As yet, its antigen is unknown. This sample stems from a study of CD8 T cells in ankylosing spondylitis. General observations from the study: Blood of patients with ankylosing spondylitis appeared to be characterized by a TCR beta motif of several highly homologous variants.

TCRdb ran MiXCR on the 5' RACE reads and lists one entry per CDR3 protein. The profile shows approximately 520,000 distinct CDR3 sequences, over 4% of them singletons. CDR3 length: 14 amino acids. Germline CDR1 and CDR2: DFQATT and SNEGSKA (reference sequence). The V and J ends lost 2 bases and 1 base, in that order; junction bases with no gene match: 2. This chain uses TRBV20-1 with TRBJ1-1, with 9 positions matching TRBD1. Sequences were obtained from blood, either unsorted or a sorted T cell fraction (not recorded which). This TCR came from a male donor with ankylosing spondylitis. CDR3 loop: CSARKTGGNTEAFF. Written as DNA, the CDR3 is TGCAGTGCTAGAAAGACAGGGGGGAACACTGAAGCTTTCTTT.